This entry lists 25 T cell receptor beta chains sequenced from one sample in a study of CD8 T cells in Susac syndrome. cDNA came from approximately 0.5 to 1 ug RNA primed by random hexamers. TCRdb re-derived calls from the immunoSEQ multiplex PCR reads in MiXCR, one entry per CDR3 protein. The sample holds approximately 100,000 distinct CDR3 sequences, roughly 90% seen once. Sequencing was performed on CD8+ T cells from PBMCs. These receptors were taken from a human donor in good health.

This CDR3 is CSADPGNNYGYTF. The CDR3 coding sequence is TGCAGTGCTGATCCGGGAAATAACTATGGCTACACCTTC. The chain joins TRBV20-1 to TRBJ1-2; D gene uncertain. This CDR3 spans 13 amino acids. Germline values: CDR1 DFQATT, CDR2 SNEGSKA (reference sequence). V was shortened by 5 bases and J by 1 base, with 11 bases between the two germline ends.

The chain carries TRBV30 and TRBJ1-1; D is unresolved. CDR3 size: 13 residues. V dropped 4 bases and J dropped 0 bases, with 9 bases sitting between them. Looked up from germline, CDR1 is GTSNPN and CDR2 is SVGIG (reference sequence). As DNA, the CDR3 is TGTGCCTGGACCGAAGTTATGAACACTGAAGCTTTCTTT. Protein sequence: CAWTEVMNTEAFF.

The table lists this clonotype with a count of one. The chain joins TRBV19 to TRBJ1-5; D perhaps matches TRBD1 (6 bases). The V end lost 7 bases, the J end lost 2 bases, and 12 bases lay between the germline ends. Germline V gene lookup returns CDR1 LNHDA and CDR2 SQIVND (reference sequence). This CDR3 comprises 14 residues. The CDR3 DNA follows: TGTGCCAGTACCCCAGGGGCAGGCAATCAGCCCCAGCATTTT. Its translation is CASTPGAGNQPQHF. The full variable domain, in which reference TRBV19 and TRBJ1-5 provide the parts outside the CDR3, is DGGITQSPKYLFRKEGQNVTLSCEQNLNHDAMYWYRQDPGQGLRLIYYSQIVNDFQKGDIAEGYSVSREKKESFPLTVTSAQKNPTAFYLCASTPGAGNQPQHFGDGTRLSIL.

In its sample, this clonotype was seen once. The chain has TRBV5-1 and TRBJ1-2; 8 positions agree with TRBD1. Trimming took 2 bases from V and 8 from J; bases not matched to a gene: 8. Germline V lookup: CDR1 SGHRS, CDR2 YFSETQ. This CDR3 is built from 14 residues. CDR3 in DNA: TGCGCCAGCAGCTTAGGACAGGGAACTCAAGGCTACACCTTC. This gives the protein CASSLGQGTQGYTF.

V usage is TRBV7-3 and J usage is TRBJ1-1; perhaps TRBD1 as D (5 bases). Germline CDR1 and CDR2: SGHTA and FQGTGA. The CDR3 consists of 16 residues. V lost 5 bases and J lost 0, with 16 bases in between. The CDR3 DNA follows: TGTGCCAGCAGCCCTGCGGGGGGATTCATGAACACTGAAGCTTTCTTT. It encodes CASSPAGGFMNTEAFF.

Written as DNA, the CDR3 is TGTGCCAGCAGGGACCCACAGGGGCGATACTATGGCTACACCTTC. It yields the protein CASRDPQGRYYGYTF. The chain is built from TRBV2 and TRBJ1-2, with 7 bases identical to TRBD1. Germline V gene sequence: CDR1 SNHLY, CDR2 FYNNEI. V dropped 6 bases and J dropped 3; count of bases not matched to a gene: 10. CDR3 size: 15 residues.

The rearrangement links TRBV7-9 to TRBJ1-1; D unresolved. The CDR3 has 14 residues. V was clipped by 1 base and J by 6 bases, with 12 bases between them. The germline V gene encodes CDR1 SEHNR and CDR2 FQNEAQ (reference sequence). The CDR3 DNA is TGTGCCAGCAGCTTAGGGCGGGGATCCGCTGAAGCTTTCTTT. Translation: CASSLGRGSAEAFF. Full variable domain (missing parts from reference TRBV7-9 and TRBJ1-1): DTGVSQNPRHKITKRGQNVTFRCDPISEHNRLYWYRQTLGQGPEFLTYFQNEAQLEKSRLLSDRFSAERPKGSFSTLEIQRTEQGDSAMYLCASSLGRGSAEAFFGQGTRLTVV.

The chain couples TRBV19 to TRBJ2-7, with TRBD1 matching 7 bases. The CDR3 runs to 17 residues. V lost 1 base and J lost 0; bases outside the gene matches: 9. CDR1 is LNHDA, CDR2 SQIVND, per germline (reference sequence). The CDR3 region is CASSIGEGQDPSYEQYF. Here the CDR3 DNA reads TGTGCCAGTAGTATAGGTGAAGGACAGGACCCCTCCTACGAGCAGTACTTC.

The rearrangement uses TRBV6-2 or TRBV6-3 and TRBJ1-1; D gene uncertain. V lost 6 bases, J lost 4 bases, and 9 bases lay in between. Germline CDR1 MNHEY, CDR2 SVGEGT. The CDR3 extends over 12 amino acids. In DNA, the CDR3 is TGTGCCAGCAGGGGAGTGGGCACTGAAGCTTTCTTT. Its translation: CASRGVGTEAFF.

CDR3 region: CASSFFPFQHDGYTF. The CDR3 bases are TGTGCCAGCAGTTTTTTCCCCTTTCAGCACGATGGCTACACCTTC. This chain uses TRBV27 with TRBJ1-2; D is undetermined. The CDR3 runs to 15 residues. CDR1 and CDR2 from the germline V gene are MNHEY and SMNVEV (reference sequence). Trimming removed 3 bases at V and 6 bases at J, with 17 bases between.

The chain links TRBV5-1 to TRBJ1-1, with D unresolved. This CDR3 has 13 residues. V was trimmed by 5 bases and J by 0 bases, leaving 8 bases between them. Germline V gives CDR1 SGHRS, CDR2 YFSETQ. CDR3 nucleotide sequence: TGCGCCAGCAGAGAACAGCTGAACACTGAAGCTTTCTTT. Translating it yields CASREQLNTEAFF.

The V and J genes are TRBV7-9 and TRBJ2-3; D is unresolved. The germline V and J ends were trimmed by 4 bases and 1 base, with 6 bases remaining between them. Per the germline V gene, CDR1 is SEHNR and CDR2 is FQNEAQ (reference sequence). This CDR3 comprises 13 residues. The CDR3 nucleotides read TGTGCCAGCAGCTCGGTTGGCACAGATACGCAGTATTTT. Its translation: CASSSVGTDTQYF.

J is TRBJ2-2 and V is TRBV19, with D unclear. Germline values: CDR1 LNHDA, CDR2 SQIVND (reference sequence). Between the trimmed V and J ends, which lost 9 bases and 7 bases, there was a span of 12 bases. The CDR3 runs to 12 residues. CDR3 DNA: TGTGCCAGCCTCCTTCGAGGCGGGGAGCTGTTTTTT. Amino acids: CASLLRGGELFF.

This clonotype showed up just once. This sequence joins TRBV2 and TRBJ2-7, with 8 bases lining up with TRBD1. The germline V gene encodes CDR1 SNHLY and CDR2 FYNNEI. Trimming cost V 4 bases and J 7 bases; bases outside gene matches: 3. CDR3 length: 12 residues. This CDR3 is CASSVTGVEQYF. The CDR3 region has the DNA TGTGCCAGCAGTGTGACAGGGGTGGAGCAGTACTTC.

This chain joins TRBV7-9 and TRBJ2-7; 9 bases are shared with TRBD1. Germline values: CDR1 SEHNR, CDR2 FQNEAQ (reference sequence). V dropped 5 bases and J dropped 3; count of bases not matched to a gene: 11. The CDR3 spans 16 residues. CDR3 loop: CASSPKGQGTGYEQYF. As DNA, the CDR3 is TGTGCCAGCAGCCCCAAGGGACAGGGAACCGGCTACGAGCAGTACTTC.

This chain links TRBV7-9 with TRBJ2-7; 7 bases fit TRBD1. The CDR3 is 13 residues long. Looked up from germline, CDR1 is SEHNR and CDR2 is FQNEAQ (reference sequence). The junction had 12 bases not matched to a gene; V was cut back by 5 bases and J by 11 bases. The chain's CDR3 is CASSPQVGQWKYF. The CDR3 nucleotides are TGTGCCAGCAGCCCCCAAGTGGGACAGTGGAAGTACTTC.

The V gene is TRBV14, the J gene TRBJ1-1, with a tentative D call TRBD1 (6 bases). The V gene's germline CDR1 is SGHDN and CDR2 FVKESK. This CDR3 contains 13 residues. V dropped 5 bases and J dropped 1 base, with 8 bases sitting between them. CDR3 nucleotide sequence: TGTGCCAGCAGCGCGGACAGGAACACTGAAGCTTTCTTT. This encodes CASSADRNTEAFF.

V usage is TRBV6-1 and J usage is TRBJ2-2, with a tentative D call TRBD1 (5 bases). CDR3 size: 14 residues. In germline, CDR1 is MNHNS, CDR2 SASEGT. V lost 6 bases to trimming and J lost 3 bases, with 11 bases between them. CDR3 sequence reads: CASRAAGHTGELFF. CDR3 coding DNA: TGTGCCAGCAGGGCGGCAGGGCACACCGGGGAGCTGTTTTTT.

CDR3: CASSLDRGNYEQYF. The CDR3 nucleotides are TGCGCCAGCAGCCTGGACAGGGGAAACTACGAGCAGTACTTC. The chain couples TRBV5-1 to TRBJ2-7, with 9 positions matching TRBD1. J gave up 3 bases and V 4 bases, and 5 bases lay outside the gene matches. The CDR3 loop spans 14 amino acids. Germline V gene data show CDR1 as SGHRS and CDR2 as YFSETQ.

CDR3 sequence reads: CASSVFTPGNEQYF. The DNA of the CDR3 is TGTGCCAGCAGCGTTTTTACCCCGGGGAACGAGCAGTACTTC. The V and J genes are TRBV5-6 and TRBJ2-7; a weak D match, TRBD2 (5 bases). Per germline, CDR1 SGHDT and CDR2 YYEEEE. The CDR3 is made up of 14 amino acids. V dropped 4 bases and J dropped 5 bases, with 16 bases sitting between them.

This clonotype has a single count. The rearrangement uses TRBV20-1 and TRBJ2-5, with D unresolved. CDR1 DFQATT and CDR2 SNEGSKA come from the germline V gene (reference sequence). V lost 2 bases, J lost 5 bases, and 6 bases lay in between. The CDR3 covers 11 residues. The DNA for the CDR3 is TGCAGTGCTAGACAGGTTGAGACCCAGTACTTC. Its translation is CSARQVETQYF.

V and J are TRBV6-2 or TRBV6-3 and TRBJ2-5; D is possibly TRBD1 (6 bases). Trimming took 0 bases from V and 3 from J, leaving 14 bases between them. The CDR3 sequence is 16 residues long. CDR1 and CDR2 from the germline V gene are MNHEY and SVGEGT. In DNA form, the CDR3 reads TGTGCCAGCAGTTACTCCCCGGGACAAGACAAAGAGACCCAGTACTTC. Protein: CASSYSPGQDKETQYF.

V usage is TRBV6-1 and J usage is TRBJ1-5; D unresolved. The CDR3 runs 11 residues. V was pared by 8 bases and J by 7 bases, with 9 bases between. Germline V gives CDR1 MNHNS, CDR2 SASEGT. CDR3 DNA: TGTGCCAGCGCAGACGGGCAGCCCCAGCATTTT. It codes for CASADGQPQHF.

Turning to this clonotype: The junction and the germline gene differ at one end; a read error may be behind it. The gene calls are TRBV7-9 and TRBJ2-7, with D unclear. This CDR3 is built from 14 residues. Per germline, CDR1 SEHNR and CDR2 FQNEAQ (reference sequence). The CDR3 nucleotides read TGTGCCAGCAGTCAACCGAGTCCGGTCTACGGGCAGTACTTC. Protein product: CASSQPSPVYGQYF.

The CDR3 DNA sequence: TGTGCCAGCAGCACCGACGCCCCAGATACGCAGTATTTT. As protein: CASSTDAPDTQYF. The chain employs TRBV12-3 or TRBV12-4 and TRBJ2-3; D call uncertain. The CDR3 has 13 amino acids. V was shortened by 6 bases and J by 4 bases, with 11 bases between the two germline ends.